Reported below is one T cell receptor beta chain. The CDR3 is 11 residues long. Germline CDR1 and CDR2: MDHEN and SYDVKM. The germline V and J ends were trimmed by 6 bases and 3 bases, with 6 bases remaining between them. The data derive from a study of blood T cell repertoires in COVID-19. Original data processing: Reference gene primer amplification gave estimated nucleated cell counts. Only in-frame clones appear in the TCRdb table, and some are missing; sequencing was by immunoSEQ multiplex PCR. The V and J calls and clone size were taken over from that table, and D and trimming were inferred from the DNA. The sample gives under 400,000 clones, 85% to 90% of which show up once; 0.95% to 1.1% is in the top ten. People in the exposed group encountered a COVID-19 case within 2 weeks before entering the study.

The chain employs TRBV28 and TRBJ2-7; no definite D call. The sequence was collected from a woman in her twenties or thirties who had been exposed to COVID-19. The sample consisted of PBMCs or T cells enriched from blood (not recorded which). The DNA for the CDR3 is TGTGCCAGCAGCCAAATCTACGAGCAGTACTTC. This encodes CASSQIYEQYF.